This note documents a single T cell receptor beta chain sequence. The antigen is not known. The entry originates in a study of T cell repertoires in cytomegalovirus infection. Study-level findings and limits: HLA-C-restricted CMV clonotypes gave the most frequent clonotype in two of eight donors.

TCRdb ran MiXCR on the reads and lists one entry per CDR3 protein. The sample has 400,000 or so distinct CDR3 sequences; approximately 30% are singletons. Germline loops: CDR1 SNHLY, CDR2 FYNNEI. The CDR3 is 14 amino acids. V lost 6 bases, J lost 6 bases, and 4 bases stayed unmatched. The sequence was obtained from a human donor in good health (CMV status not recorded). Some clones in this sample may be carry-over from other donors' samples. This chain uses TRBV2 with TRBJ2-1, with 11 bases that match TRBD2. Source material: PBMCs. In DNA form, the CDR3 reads TGTGCCAGCAGGGGGACTAGCGGACTCAATGAGCAGTTCTTC. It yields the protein CASRGTSGLNEQFF.